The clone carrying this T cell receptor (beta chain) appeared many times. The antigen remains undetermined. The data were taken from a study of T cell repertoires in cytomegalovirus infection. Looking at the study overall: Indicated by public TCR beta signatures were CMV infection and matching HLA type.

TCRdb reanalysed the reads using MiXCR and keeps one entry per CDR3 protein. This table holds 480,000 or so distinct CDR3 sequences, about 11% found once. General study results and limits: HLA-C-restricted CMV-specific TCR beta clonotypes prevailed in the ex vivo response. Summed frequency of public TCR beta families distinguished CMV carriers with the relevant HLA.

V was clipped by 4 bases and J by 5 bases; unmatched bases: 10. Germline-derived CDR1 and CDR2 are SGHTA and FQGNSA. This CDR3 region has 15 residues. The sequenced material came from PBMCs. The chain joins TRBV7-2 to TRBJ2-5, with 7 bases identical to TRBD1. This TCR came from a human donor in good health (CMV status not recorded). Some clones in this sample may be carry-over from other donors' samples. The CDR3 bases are TGTGCCAGCAGCTCACACAGGGGATTGGGGGAGACCCAGTACTTC. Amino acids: CASSSHRGLGETQYF. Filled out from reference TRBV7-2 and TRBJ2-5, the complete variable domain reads GAGVSQSPSNKVTEKGKDVELRCDPISGHTALYWYRQSLGQGLEFLIYFQGNSAPDKSGLPSDRFSAERTGGSVSTLTIQRTQQEDSAVYLCASSSHRGLGETQYFGPGTRLLVL.